These 20 T cell receptor beta chains came from one sample sequenced in a study of blood T cell repertoires in COVID-19. This table comes from immunoSEQ multiplex PCR, and its TCRdb copy is limited to in-frame clones, with some not included. The sample has about 60,000 clones, roughly 88% seen once; the top ten hold approximately 3.9%. Material for sequencing was peripheral blood. The receptors were sampled from a man aged 65 to 85 with acute or convalescent COVID-19.

The gene calls are TRBV6-2 or TRBV6-3 and TRBJ2-2; D is possibly TRBD2 (6 bases). Germline V gene sequence: CDR1 MNHEY, CDR2 SVGEGT. This CDR3 contains 15 residues. V was shortened by 0 bases and J by 6 bases, with 11 bases between the two germline ends. The CDR3 sequence: CASSYSRRGAGELFF. CDR3 DNA: TGTGCCAGCAGTTACTCTAGGCGGGGTGCCGGGGAGCTGTTTTTT.

The rearrangement uses TRBV2 and TRBJ2-2; 7 bases are shared with TRBD1. The CDR3 is made up of 14 amino acids. From germline, CDR1 is SNHLY and CDR2 FYNNEI. The V segment lost 9 bases and the J segment 1 base; nucleotides outside the gene matches: 5. The CDR3 protein is CAREGDRNTGELFF. For the CDR3, the DNA is TGTGCCAGAGAGGGGGACAGGAACACCGGGGAGCTGTTTTTT. The full variable domain, with the rest looked up from reference TRBV2 and TRBJ2-2, is EPEVTQTPSHQVTQMGQEVILRCVPISNHLYFYWYRQILGQKVEFLVSFYNNEISEKSEIFDDQFSVERPDGSNFTLKIRSTKLEDSAMYFCAREGDRNTGELFFGEGSRLTVL.

The chain carries TRBV2 and TRBJ2-5, with 7 bases that match TRBD1. The CDR3 loop spans 13 amino acids. The germline V gene encodes CDR1 SNHLY and CDR2 FYNNEI. V lost 5 bases to trimming and J lost 6 bases; unmatched junction nucleotides: 6. The CDR3 DNA is TGTGCCAGCAGTTACAGGGGCATCCAGACCCAGTACTTC. It translates to CASSYRGIQTQYF.

This chain connects TRBV28 to TRBJ2-7, with 7 bases aligning to TRBD1. V lost 1 base and J lost 4; bases outside the gene matches: 4. Germline V CDR1 and CDR2: MDHEN, SYDVKM. The CDR3 contains 14 residues. The CDR3 loop reads CASSLLDRSYEQYF. In nucleotides, the CDR3 is TGTGCCAGCAGTTTATTGGACAGGTCTTACGAGCAGTACTTC.

V gene TRBV5-1 combines with J gene TRBJ2-2; 7 nucleotides agree with TRBD1. The germline gives CDR1 SGHRS, CDR2 YFSETQ. Losses at the gene ends were 4 bases for V and 6 bases for J; bases not matched to a gene: 6. This CDR3 comprises 14 residues. In DNA, the CDR3 is TGCGCCAGCAGCCCGGGCCAGGGGGCCGGGGAGCTGTTTTTT. Amino acids: CASSPGQGAGELFF.

V and J are TRBV4-3 and TRBJ2-1; TRBD2 agrees at 10 bases. The length of the CDR3 is 17 residues. V was pared by 1 base and J by 0 bases, with 3 bases of the junction left unmatched. Germline-derived CDR1 and CDR2 are LGHNA and YSLEER. As DNA, the CDR3 is TGCGCCAGCAGCCAAGTTTCTAGCGGGAGCTCCTACAATGAGCAGTTCTTC. Its translation is CASSQVSSGSSYNEQFF.

The chain has TRBV6-2 or TRBV6-3 and TRBJ2-7; 11 bases align to TRBD1. The CDR3 totals 13 residues. The germline CDR1 and CDR2 sequences are MNHEY and SVGEGT. Trimming cost V 3 bases and J 10 bases; bases outside gene matches: 5. DNA for the CDR3: TGTGCCAGCAGTTATCAGGACAGGGGGCTACAGTACTTC. Amino acid sequence: CASSYQDRGLQYF.

The chain couples TRBV18 to TRBJ1-1; no firm D call. From germline, CDR1 is KGHSH and CDR2 LQKENI. V gave up 3 bases and J gave up 0 bases, with 5 bases separating them. CDR3 size: 13 residues. CDR3 bases: TGTGCCAGCTCACCCAACATGAACACTGAAGCTTTCTTT. It yields the protein CASSPNMNTEAFF.

The chain employs TRBV9 and TRBJ2-2; 10 positions agree with TRBD2. Germline V gene lookup returns CDR1 SGDLS and CDR2 YYNGEE. CDR3 length: 18 amino acids. With V trimmed by 7 bases and J by 2 bases, 14 bases remained unmatched. The CDR3 protein is CASGGASGGMGNTGELFF. CDR3 coding DNA: TGTGCCAGCGGAGGGGCTAGCGGGGGCATGGGTAACACCGGGGAGCTGTTTTTT.

The chain has TRBV5-5 and TRBJ2-2; D is unclear. Germline V gene lookup returns CDR1 SGHKS and CDR2 YYEKEE (reference sequence). The CDR3 loop spans 15 amino acids. V was trimmed by 4 bases and J by 1 base, leaving 11 bases between them. The CDR3 spells CASSLSAENTGELFF. The CDR3, as DNA: TGTGCCAGCAGCCTTAGTGCGGAGAACACCGGGGAGCTGTTTTTT. Combining the CDR3 with reference TRBV5-5 and TRBJ2-2 gives the whole variable domain DAGVTQSPTHLIKTRGQQVTLRCSPISGHKSVSWYQQVLGQGPQFIFQYYEKEERGRGNFPDRFSARQFPNYSSELNVNALLLGDSALYLCASSLSAENTGELFFGEGSRLTVL.

The CDR3 is CASSYVAGQIEETQYF. The CDR3 nucleotides read TGTGCCAGCAGTTACGTCGCGGGACAGATAGAAGAGACCCAGTACTTC. The chain combines TRBV6-2 or TRBV6-3 with TRBJ2-5; D is perhaps TRBD1 (7 bases). Germline CDR1 and CDR2: MNHEY and SVGEGT. The ends were cut back, 2 bases at V and 3 bases at J, with 16 bases in the middle. CDR3 length equals 16 residues.

The chain recombines TRBV4-3 with TRBJ1-3; 11 bases fit TRBD1. The CDR3 length is 16 residues. The germline CDR1 and CDR2 sequences are LGHNA and YSLEER. Germline trimming cut 3 bases from V and 0 bases from J; bases unmatched to any gene: 1. The CDR3 reads CASSQDRGHSGNTIYF. CDR3 sequence (DNA): TGCGCCAGCAGCCAGGACAGGGGGCACTCTGGAAACACCATATATTTT.

This chain connects TRBV27 to TRBJ2-4, with 7 nucleotides matching TRBD2. Germline trimming cut 7 bases from V and 3 bases from J; bases unmatched to any gene: 9. Germline loops: CDR1 MNHEY, CDR2 SMNVEV (reference sequence). There are 15 residues in the CDR3. As DNA, the CDR3 is TGTGCCAGCATCTCGAGCGGGGTTGTCAAAAACATTCAGTACTTC. Residues: CASISSGVVKNIQYF.

This clone occurred once. The chain has TRBV19 and TRBJ2-1, with TRBD1 matching over 9 bases. V was pared by 7 bases and J by 7 bases, with 17 bases of the junction left unmatched. The CDR3 extends over 17 amino acids. In germline, CDR1 is LNHDA, CDR2 SQIVND (reference sequence). The CDR3 region has the DNA TGTGCCAGTAACCCATCAAGGGGACAGGGTTTAAGGAATGAGCAGTTCTTC. It translates to CASNPSRGQGLRNEQFF.

The V and J genes are TRBV7-2 and TRBJ2-3, with 8 bases that match TRBD1. After removal of 5 bases from V and 2 bases from J, the junction contained 6 bases not matched to a gene. This CDR3 comprises 15 residues. Germline V CDR1 and CDR2: SGHTA, FQGNSA. CDR3 DNA sequence: TGTGCCAGCAGCCCCCGGACAGGGCCCACAGATACGCAGTATTTT. Amino acids: CASSPRTGPTDTQYF.

The chain's CDR3 is CASSLAGGRAGELFF. The CDR3 coding sequence is TGTGCCAGCAGTCTAGCGGGGGGTAGGGCCGGGGAGCTGTTTTTT. The chain uses TRBV28 and TRBJ2-2; 11 nucleotides line up with TRBD2. In germline, CDR1 is MDHEN, CDR2 SYDVKM. With V trimmed by 5 bases and J by 6 bases, 5 bases remained unmatched. There are 15 residues in the CDR3.

This rearrangement joins TRBV18 to TRBJ2-5; tentative D call: TRBD2 (6 bases). V was trimmed by 6 bases and J by 4 bases, leaving 15 bases between them. The CDR3 totals 14 residues. CDR1 is KGHSH and CDR2 is LQKENI in the germline V gene. The CDR3 nucleotides are TGTGCCAGCTCCCCGGGGGACCAGGGAGAGACCCAGTACTTC. Amino acids: CASSPGDQGETQYF.

The chain carries TRBV6-5 and TRBJ2-7; D not resolved. This CDR3 comprises 13 residues. V was pared by 6 bases and J by 1 base, with 10 bases between. Germline lookup yields CDR1 MNHEY and CDR2 SVGAGI. This CDR3 reads CASSRSFSYEQYF. The CDR3, as DNA: TGTGCCAGCAGCCGTAGCTTTTCCTACGAGCAGTACTTC.

The chain links TRBV18 to TRBJ1-5; D gene uncertain. V was cut by 6 bases and J by 1 base, with 7 bases left in between. This CDR3 is built from 13 residues. Germline V gene sequence: CDR1 KGHSH, CDR2 LQKENI. This chain's CDR3 is CASSTGSNQPQHF. The CDR3 DNA follows: TGTGCCAGCTCCACGGGAAGCAATCAGCCCCAGCATTTT. Full variable domain (remainder filled in from reference TRBV18 and TRBJ1-5): NAGVMQNPRHLVRRRGQEARLRCSPMKGHSHVYWYRQLPEEGLKFMVYLQKENIIDESGMPKERFSAEFPKEGPSILRIQQVVRGDSAAYFCASSTGSNQPQHFGDGTRLSIL.

The genes are TRBV10-3 and TRBJ2-3; 8 bases align to TRBD2. J gave up 2 bases and V 4 bases, and 2 bases lay outside the gene matches. CDR1 and CDR2 (germline): ENHRY, SYGVKD. There are 14 residues in the CDR3. The CDR3 DNA sequence: TGTGCCATCAGTGGCGGGGGGTCCACAGATACGCAGTATTTT. Its translation is CAISGGGSTDTQYF.